The clone carrying this T cell receptor (beta chain) is categorized as medium-sized. The antigen is undetermined. TCRdb passed the 5' RACE reads through MiXCR, listing each CDR3 protein once. In the table there are around 67,000 distinct CDR3 sequences, approximately 10% of which are singletons. With 6 bases removed from V and 1 base from J, the gap between germline ends came to 7 bases. The CDR3 runs to 13 residues. Germline CDR1 LNHDA, CDR2 SQIVND (reference sequence). The record originates from a study of early T cells in non-severe SARS-CoV-2 infection. Study results and limitations: Missing private and CD4 specificities, VDJdb matching favored anti-spike CD8 responses.

The TCR comes from an adult who was a healthcare worker with PCR-confirmed SARS-CoV-2 infection or an uninfected control (not recorded which). The sample was whole blood, taken at baseline. V usage is TRBV19 and J usage is TRBJ1-5; D is unclear. CDR3 loop: CASSLDSNQPQHF. The CDR3 DNA reads TGTGCCAGTAGCCTGGACAGCAATCAGCCCCAGCATTTT.